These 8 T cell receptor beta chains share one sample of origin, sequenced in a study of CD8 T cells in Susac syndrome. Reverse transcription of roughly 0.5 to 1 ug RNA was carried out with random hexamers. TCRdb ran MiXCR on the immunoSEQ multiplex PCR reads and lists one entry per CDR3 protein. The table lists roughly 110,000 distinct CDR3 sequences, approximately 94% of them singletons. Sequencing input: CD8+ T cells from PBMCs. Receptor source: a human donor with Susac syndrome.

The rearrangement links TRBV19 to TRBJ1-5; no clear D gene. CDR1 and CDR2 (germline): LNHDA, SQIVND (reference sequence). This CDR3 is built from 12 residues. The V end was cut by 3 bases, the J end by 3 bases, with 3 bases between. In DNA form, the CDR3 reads TGTGCCAGTAGTATCCCCAATCAGCCCCAGCATTTT. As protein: CASSIPNQPQHF.

This chain's CDR3 is CASSEFDSQETQYF. DNA of the CDR3: TGTGCCAGCAGTGAATTTGACAGCCAAGAGACCCAGTACTTC. The chain joins TRBV6-1 to TRBJ2-5; TRBD1 is a possible D gene (5 bases). The CDR3 sequence is 14 residues long. Deletions cut 2 bases from V and 1 base from J, with 8 bases between. CDR1 and CDR2 from the germline V gene are MNHNS and SASEGT.

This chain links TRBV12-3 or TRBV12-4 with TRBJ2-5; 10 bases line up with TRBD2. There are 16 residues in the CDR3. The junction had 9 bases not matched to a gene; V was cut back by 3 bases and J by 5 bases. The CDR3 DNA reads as TGTGCCAGCAGTTTCGGGAGCGGGGGGGCCAGGGAGACCCAGTACTTC. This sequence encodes CASSFGSGGARETQYF.

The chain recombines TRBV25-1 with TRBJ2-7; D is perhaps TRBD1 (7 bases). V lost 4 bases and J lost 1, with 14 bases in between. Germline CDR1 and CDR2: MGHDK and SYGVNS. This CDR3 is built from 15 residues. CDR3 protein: CASSADRAGSYEQYF. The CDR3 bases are TGTGCCAGCAGTGCCGACAGGGCGGGATCCTACGAGCAGTACTTC.

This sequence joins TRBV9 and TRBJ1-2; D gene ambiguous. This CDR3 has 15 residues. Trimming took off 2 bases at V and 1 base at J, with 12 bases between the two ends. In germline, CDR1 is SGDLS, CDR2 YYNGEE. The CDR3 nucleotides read TGTGCCAGCAGCGTTGGGCGGAACTTTAACTATGGCTACACCTTC. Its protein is CASSVGRNFNYGYTF.

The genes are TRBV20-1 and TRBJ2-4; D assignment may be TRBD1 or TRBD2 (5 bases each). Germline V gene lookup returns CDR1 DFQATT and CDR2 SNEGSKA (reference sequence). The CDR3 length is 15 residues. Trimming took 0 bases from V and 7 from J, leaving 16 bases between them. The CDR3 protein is CSARDREGVSNIQYF. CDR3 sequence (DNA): TGCAGTGCTAGAGATCGGGAAGGGGTGTCGAACATTCAGTACTTC.

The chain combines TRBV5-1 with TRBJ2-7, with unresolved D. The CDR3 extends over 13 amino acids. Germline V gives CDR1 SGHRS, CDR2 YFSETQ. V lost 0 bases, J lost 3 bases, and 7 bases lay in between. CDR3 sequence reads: CASSLGLFYEQYF. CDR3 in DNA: TGCGCCAGCAGCTTGGGCCTCTTCTACGAGCAGTACTTC.

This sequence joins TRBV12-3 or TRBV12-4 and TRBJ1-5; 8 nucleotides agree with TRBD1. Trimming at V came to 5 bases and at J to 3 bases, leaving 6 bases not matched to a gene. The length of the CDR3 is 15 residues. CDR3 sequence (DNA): TGTGCCAGCAGTAAGACAGGGGCTATCAATCAGCCCCAGCATTTT. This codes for CASSKTGAINQPQHF.